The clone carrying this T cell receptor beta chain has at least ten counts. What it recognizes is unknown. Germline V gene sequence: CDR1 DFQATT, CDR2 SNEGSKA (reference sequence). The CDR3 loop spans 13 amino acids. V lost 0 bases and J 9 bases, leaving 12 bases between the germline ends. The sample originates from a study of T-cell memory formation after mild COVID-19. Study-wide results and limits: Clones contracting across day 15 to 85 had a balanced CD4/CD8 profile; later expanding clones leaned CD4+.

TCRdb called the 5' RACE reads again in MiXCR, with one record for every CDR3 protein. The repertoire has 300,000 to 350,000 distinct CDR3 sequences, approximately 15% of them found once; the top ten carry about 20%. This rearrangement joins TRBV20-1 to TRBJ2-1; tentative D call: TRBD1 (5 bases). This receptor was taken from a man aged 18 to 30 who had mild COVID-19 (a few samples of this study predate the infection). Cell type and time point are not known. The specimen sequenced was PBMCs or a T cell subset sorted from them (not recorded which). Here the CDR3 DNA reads TGCAGTGCTAGAGACCCCCCCCAGGGTGAGCAGTTCTTC. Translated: CSARDPPQGEQFF.